This T cell receptor beta chain was profiled in a study of vaccination effects on CD4 cells after COVID-19. As for the study in general: Expansion with viral peptide pools was applied to antigen-specific CD4+ T cells by the ViraFEST assay prior to sequencing. Study-level results: Marked clonal contraction was seen in infection- and vaccine-induced clones late after vaccination.

A remark on this clone: Its specificity is unknown.

Subsequent to 10 days of culture, CD4+ T cells were isolated. All vaccine recipients tested negative for nucleocapsid antibodies and had never contracted SARS-CoV-2 infection. Clones were sequenced by immunoSEQ multiplex PCR, and TCRdb holds only the in-frame ones, with some missing. The sample includes about 39,000 clones, roughly 80% of them seen just once. This CDR3 is built from 14 residues. Germline V gene lookup returns CDR1 MNHEY and CDR2 SMNVEV (reference sequence). The V end was cut by 4 bases, the J end by 0 bases, with 9 bases between. The chain uses TRBV27 and TRBJ1-1; D remains ambiguous. The receptor was isolated from a human donor who received a COVID-19 vaccine. Sequencing was performed on CD4+ T cells from PBMCs cultured without peptide, taken before COVID-19 vaccination. For the CDR3, the DNA is TGTGCCAGCAGTTCAGACCCGTTGAACACTGAAGCTTTCTTT. Its translation is CASSSDPLNTEAFF.